This TCR beta chain was profiled in a study of blood T cell repertoires in COVID-19 (dated by TCRdb to about 2020). A note on the overall study: The collaborator samples originated in the United States, Italy and Spain and spanned the acute and convalescent phases of COVID-19. Where available, HLA class I and class II types were obtained from metadata supplied by the sample provider rather than from assay-based typing. The material from the prospective study consisted of cDNA or gDNA derived from T cells, B-cell-depleted T cells, or PBMCs. The samples were drawn from two sources: the first 160 participants of the ongoing ImmuneRACE study, and 1,254 subjects contributed by 6 global collaborators. Deeply sampled blood TCRbeta repertoires from subjects exposed to, actively infected with, or recovered from COVID-19 were included in the dataset. The sample metadata nearly always contained a de-identified subject ID, COVID-19 status, age in years and sex. The repertoires were made available in a free public database intended to serve as a resource for research on the immune response to SARS-CoV-2. Findings and caveats that apply to the study as a whole: The quantity of clinical and demographic metadata differed by source and by participant and was supplied without curation.

In the prospective study, participants were roughly 18 to 100 years old, resided in 20 to 30 geographic areas of the United States, and were enrolled through a virtual design. To assign participants to cohorts, the prospective study relied on clinical history that participants themselves reported in a screening survey and a study questionnaire. Recovered participants in ImmuneRACE Cohort 3 were defined by two consecutive negative NP/OP PCR tests, clearance by a healthcare professional, or resolution of symptoms. In the prospective study, whole blood, serum and a nasopharyngeal or oropharyngeal swab were collected from each participant by mobile phlebotomists. Prospective study participants could optionally give additional blood draws and questionnaires over a 2-month period. Blood samples from the prospective study were shipped frozen or at room temperature prior to DNA extraction. As concerns this clone: Its antigen is unknown. Qualities for individual bases were not recorded, and no much larger clone is one base off.

Taken from cysteine to phenylalanine, the CDR3 has 14 residues. Here the CDR3 DNA is all that survives: 42 bases in frame from base 1. V lost 1 base and J lost 5 bases; the stretch between them is 11 bases long. Looking up the germline V gene yields CDR1 MGHRA and CDR2 YSYEKL. TCRbeta CDR3 regions were amplified from genomic DNA using the immunoSEQ Assay, a bias-controlled multiplex PCR. The paper's data handling went like this. The number of nucleated cells in each sample was estimated by amplification of reference gene primers within the assay. Sequence reads were collapsed and filtered to measure the absolute abundance of every unique TCRbeta CDR3 rearrangement. For each sample, productive Simpson clonality was calculated by taking the square root of Simpson's diversity index across productive rearrangements. Held by TCRdb, this immuneACCESS table contains in-frame sequences only and omits some clones. Under half of the omission traces to an unresolved V gene where checked; the cause of the rest is unknown. That table furnishes V, J and clone size, whereas the DNA furnished D and trimming. For this sample the table gives about 300,000 clones, of which under 90% were detected only once. Of the sample, about 10% falls within the top ten clones.

This clonotype was obtained from a young woman who had recovered from COVID-19. Sequenced material: PBMCs or T cells enriched from blood (not recorded which). In this chain, TRBV4-1 is recombined with TRBJ1-2; the D gene remains uncertain. This receptor carries the CDR3 CASSQGAADYGYTF. The base sequence is TGCGCCAGCAGCCAAGGGGCTGCAGATTATGGCTACACCTTC.